This T cell receptor beta chain was profiled in a study of blood T cell repertoires in COVID-19. Study background: The study drew acute and convalescent COVID-19 samples from the United States, Italy and Spain. In each case, the material was cDNA or gDNA derived from T cells, B-cell-depleted T cells, or PBMCs.

The CDR3 has 15 residues. Germline CDR1 is SGDLS and CDR2 is YYNGEE. Deletions cut 4 bases from V and 6 bases from J, with 19 bases between. Methods used by the authors: Scientists estimated how many nucleated cells there were by amplifying reference gene primers. Assay: immunoSEQ multiplex PCR; the TCRdb copy retains only in-frame clones and omits some. D and trimming were read from the DNA, whereas the V and J calls and clone size are those reported in that table. The sample yields about 250,000 clones, approximately 85% seen once. The receptor comes from a woman aged 30 to 39 who had recovered from COVID-19. Input material: PBMCs or T cells enriched from blood (not recorded which). The rearrangement uses TRBV9 and TRBJ1-1; D not resolved. This CDR3 is CASSIGGGSASEAFF. CDR3 bases: TGTGCCAGCAGCATCGGTGGAGGGTCGGCGTCTGAAGCTTTCTTT. The full variable domain, completed using reference TRBV9 and TRBJ1-1, is DSGVTQTPKHLITATGQRVTLRCSPRSGDLSVYWYQQSLDQGLQFLIQYYNGEERAKGNILERFSAQQFPDLHSELNLSSLELGDSALYFCASSIGGGSASEAFFGQGTRLTVV.